The clone carrying this T cell receptor (beta chain) was detected ten times or more. This sample stems from a study of T cells in Graves' hyperthyroidism and ophthalmopathy. Researchers amplified the TCR beta CDR3 regions from RNA transcripts. HTBI primers were the set used in a first-round RT-PCR of the TCR CDR3. Each CDR3 protein is one row after TCRdb ran MiXCR on the multiplex PCR reads. The profile shows a few hundred thousand distinct CDR3 sequences, roughly an eighth of them singletons. CDR1 SGHKS and CDR2 YYEKEE come from the germline V gene (reference sequence). The CDR3 covers 15 residues. The ends were cut back, 6 bases at V and 0 bases at J, with 13 bases in the middle.

The sequence derives from a woman between 18 and 29 years old with Graves' hyperthyroidism. Sequences were obtained from blood. This chain connects TRBV5-5 to TRBJ2-4; a weak D match, TRBD2 (5 bases). For the CDR3, the DNA is TGTGCCAGCACACCGAGGGCCTTAGCCAAAAACATTCAGTACTTC. This gives the protein CASTPRALAKNIQYF.